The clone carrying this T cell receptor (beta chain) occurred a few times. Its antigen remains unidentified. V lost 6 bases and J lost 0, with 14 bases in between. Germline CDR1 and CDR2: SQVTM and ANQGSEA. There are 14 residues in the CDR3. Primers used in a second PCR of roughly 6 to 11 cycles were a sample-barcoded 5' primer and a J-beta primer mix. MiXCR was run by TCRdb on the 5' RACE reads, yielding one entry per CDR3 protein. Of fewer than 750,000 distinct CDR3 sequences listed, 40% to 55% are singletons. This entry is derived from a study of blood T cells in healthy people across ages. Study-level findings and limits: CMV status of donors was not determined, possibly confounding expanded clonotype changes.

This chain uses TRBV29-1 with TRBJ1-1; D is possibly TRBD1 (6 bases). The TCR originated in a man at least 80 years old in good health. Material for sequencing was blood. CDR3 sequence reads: CSVERTAMNTEAFF. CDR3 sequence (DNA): TGCAGCGTAGAGCGGACAGCGATGAACACTGAAGCTTTCTTT.